This T cell receptor (beta chain) was identified during a study of T cell repertoires in cytomegalovirus infection. Study-level information: Signatures in public TCR beta sequences pointed to both CMV infection and matching HLA type. Overall study results and limits: Totalled public TCR beta family frequency picked out people who carried CMV plus the relevant HLA.

V lost 2 bases and J 11 bases, leaving 13 bases between the germline ends. The CDR3 extends over 13 amino acids. Germline V gives CDR1 SGHTA, CDR2 FQGNSA. TCRdb reprocessed the reads via MiXCR and lists one record per CDR3 protein. The data show about 120,000 distinct CDR3 sequences, 10% seen once. This clonotype was seen repeatedly, ten times or more. Its antigen remains unknown. This TCR was sampled from a human donor in good health (CMV status not recorded). Some clones in this sample may be carry-over from other donors' samples. Sample: PBMCs, sequenced either directly or after in vitro stimulation (not recorded which). J is TRBJ1-5 and V is TRBV7-2; possible D gene TRBD1, 6 bases. The CDR3 DNA is TGTGCCAGCAGCTTAATCGGCCAGGGGTCCCAGCATTTT. Translated: CASSLIGQGSQHF.